The present TCR beta chain was sequenced within a study of blood T cell repertoires in COVID-19. Study-level background: Donors in the United States, Italy and Spain gave samples during acute or convalescent COVID-19. PBMCs, B-cell-depleted T cells, or T cells provided the cDNA or gDNA that made up the material.

The CDR3 runs 12 residues. The germline V gene has CDR1 SQVTM and CDR2 ANQGSEA. V lost 0 bases and J 7 bases, leaving 8 bases between the germline ends. In the authors' methods: For nucleated cells, counts were estimated from reference gene primer amplification. Profiling relied on immunoSEQ multiplex PCR, and the TCRdb table lists in-frame clones only, not all of them. The DNA was the basis for D and trimming; V, J and clone size are from that table. This table has about 200,000 clones, 88% appearing once. This chain links TRBV29-1 with TRBJ2-3; the D gene is possibly TRBD2 (5 bases). The sequenced sample consisted of peripheral blood. The receptor's source is a man aged 18 to 30 with active or convalescent COVID-19. Here the CDR3 DNA reads TGCAGCGTTGAAGATCGGGGAAATACGCAGTATTTT. It yields the protein CSVEDRGNTQYF.